The rows below give T cell receptor beta chains drawn from one sample of a study of human thymus T cells. Assay: immunoSEQ multiplex PCR; the TCRdb copy retains only in-frame clones and omits some. Here the sample spans some 46,000 clones, 85% to 95% being singletons. The sample consisted of blood. The source is a girl less than two years old with a congenital heart defect but otherwise immunologically healthy. The conserved cysteine and the conserved F or W are not part of the CDR3 here. D genes are given only for firm matches.

j_call cdr3_length d_call v_call cdr3_aa
TRBJ2-3 14 - TRBV15 ATSRATGPYTDTQY
TRBJ1-5 12 - TRBV10-3 AISVGKFNQPQH
TRBJ1-3 11 TRBD1 TRBV28 ASTVRGGNTIY
TRBJ2-4 10 - TRBV6-1 ASGLAKNIQY
TRBJ2-3 15 - TRBV7-9 ASSLVGFGSGTDTQY
TRBJ1-2 20 TRBD1 TRBV29-1 SGRTEQSQTSTGGFELNGYT
TRBJ2-7 13 - TRBV30 AWSVSGTRAYEQY
TRBJ1-2 12 TRBD1 TRBV6-5 ASSPWDRLVGYT
TRBJ2-7 13 TRBD2 TRBV7-2 ASSPRLAGGPEQY
TRBJ1-1 14 - TRBV6-5 ASSYVGIREDTEAF
TRBJ2-2 13 - TRBV19 ASIYRKPEAGELF
TRBJ2-3 11 - TRBV7-2 ASSLDLGDTQY
TRBJ1-6 11 - TRBV30 AWRRQGSSPLH
TRBJ1-1 17 - TRBV7-8 ASSLPMGDGTLYQFEAF
TRBJ2-1 14 - TRBV27 ASSLGGGKGENEQF
TRBJ2-1 11 - TRBV28 ASSFVGSREQF
TRBJ2-5 10 - TRBV27 ASSSEGKTQY
TRBJ2-7 12 TRBD2 TRBV4-2 ASSQGASGTQQY
TRBJ2-1 10 - TRBV18 ASSVGGNEQF
TRBJ2-5 13 TRBD2 TRBV2 ASTGLAGVRETQY
TRBJ1-1 13 - TRBV29-1 SLSRGGLDVTEAF
TRBJ2-1 11 - TRBV18 ASSPNWGNEQF
TRBJ2-7 10 - TRBV2 ASSPEVYEQY
TRBJ1-3 12 - TRBV7-9 ASSLAGSGNTIY
TRBJ2-5 12 TRBD1 TRBV5-1 ASSPTGTDETQY
TRBJ2-7 13 - TRBV7-9 ASSLGAQGVYEQY
TRBJ2-7 9 - TRBV20-1 SATEEYEQY
TRBJ1-2 11 - TRBV6-1 ASRGESPYGYT
TRBJ2-3 14 TRBD1 TRBV5-1 ASSRGPGQGADTQY
TRBJ2-7 12 - TRBV7-3 ASSLKAGAYEQY